This T cell receptor beta chain is drawn from a study of PD-1 blockade in classical Hodgkin lymphoma. About the research overall: Treatment was intravenous nivolumab, 3 mg/kg every 2 weeks, until progression. The study's findings and limits: CD4+ TCR diversity rose significantly by C4D1, and CD8+ TCR diversity did not. Baseline TCR diversity was reportedly lower in newly diagnosed patients than in healthy donors. It was reported as lower still in relapsed/refractory patients.

Remarks on this clone: Antigen: not known. This sample also contains other DNA sequences that code for the same CDR3.

Each patient relapsed following autologous stem cell transplantation, and prior brentuximab vedotin exposure differed. Measured with immunoSEQ multiplex PCR; TCRdb has only the in-frame clones, and not every one. Of just over 50,000 clones listed, 73% were seen once; the top ten hold over 12%. CDR1 is KGHSH and CDR2 is LQKENI in the germline V gene. There are 15 residues in the CDR3. Trimming removed 3 bases at V and 0 bases at J, with 9 bases between. The chain links TRBV18 to TRBJ1-3, with unresolved D. The receptor was derived from a human donor with classical Hodgkin lymphoma. The sequences come from peripheral blood mononuclear cells (PBMCs), collected before the second cycle of nivolumab. The CDR3 loop is CASSPGWDSGNTIYF. For the CDR3, the DNA is TGTGCCAGCTCACCGGGATGGGACTCTGGAAACACCATATATTTT.